This T cell receptor beta chain came from a study of T cells after yellow fever vaccination. Notes on the study in general: Within FACS-sorted repertoires, abundant clonotypes contaminating from the bulk population could be present. Peaking faster, on day 5 versus 15, the secondary response was nonetheless weaker.

This clonotype has more than one count but fewer than ten. The antigen remains undetermined. This CDR3 is 16 amino acids long. V shed 6 bases and J 5 bases; nucleotides not matched to a gene: 8. CDR1 is SGHAT and CDR2 is FQNNGV in the germline V gene. TCRdb recomputed calls from the 5' RACE reads with MiXCR, one row per CDR3 protein. The repertoire has more than 450,000 distinct CDR3 sequences, roughly 22% of them found once; the top ten carry about 16%. Sequenced here: PBMCs, sampled more than 20 days after the first yellow fever vaccination. This TCR was recovered from a man aged 18 to 29 who received the YFV17D yellow fever vaccine. The chain has TRBV11-2 and TRBJ2-1, with TRBD2 matching 12 bases. The CDR3 DNA reads as TGTGCCAGCAGTCCTCTAGCGGGGGGGAAGAACAATGAGCAGTTCTTC. It encodes CASSPLAGGKNNEQFF.